Listed below are T cell receptor beta chains from one sample, sequenced in a study of long-term antiretroviral therapy in people with HIV. Profiled with immunoSEQ multiplex PCR; TCRdb holds only in-frame clones, not every one. This table holds about 20,000 clones, around nine tenths found once. The specimen was unsorted PBMCs, collected about 4.1 years before starting antiretroviral therapy. These receptor sequences come from a woman in her twenties or thirties with HIV. The CDR3 runs from the conserved cysteine through the conserved F or W. The D gene is left open where the match is weak. Size is stated for part of the rows, as once, few or many counts, or as a class when the clone is expanded.

TRBJ2-2	TRBV7-2	NA	NA	CASSFVSYTGELFF	TGTGCCAGCAGCTTCGTTAGCTACACCGGGGAGCTGTTTTTT
TRBJ1-6	TRBV4-3	NA	NA	CASSPSSGGGLGSYNSPLHF	TGCGCCAGCAGCCCCAGTTCTGGGGGGGGCCTTGGCTCCTATAATTCACCCCTCCACTTT
TRBJ1-2	TRBV28	NA	NA	CASSRLTMSYGYTF	TGTGCCAGCAGCCGATTGACAATGAGCTATGGCTACACCTTC
TRBJ2-1	TRBV18	NA	NA	CASSPQSSYNEQFF	TGTGCCAGCTCACCACAGAGCTCCTACAATGAGCAGTTCTTC
TRBJ2-7	TRBV27	NA	TRBD1	CASSSYRGTATYEQYF	TGTGCCAGCAGTTCTTATAGGGGGACAGCGACCTACGAGCAGTACTTC
TRBJ2-3	TRBV7-2	NA	TRBD2	CASSLVLAGGTDTQYF	TGTGCCAGCAGCTTAGTTCTAGCGGGGGGCACAGATACGCAGTATTTT
TRBJ2-5	TRBV2	NA	TRBD2	CASSYGTSGGREETQYF	TGTGCCAGCAGCTATGGGACTAGCGGGGGCCGCGAAGAGACCCAGTACTTC
TRBJ2-5	TRBV7-2	NA	NA	CASSLVAVTQETQYF	TGTGCCAGCAGCCTGGTAGCGGTTACCCAAGAGACCCAGTACTTC
TRBJ2-7	TRBV7-9	NA	TRBD1	CASSPSGDRVSYEQYF	TGTGCCAGCAGCCCAAGTGGTGACAGGGTGTCCTACGAGCAGTACTTC
TRBJ1-3	TRBV15	NA	NA	CATSRDGISSGNTIYF	TGTGCCACCAGCAGAGATGGTATTTCCTCTGGAAACACCATATATTTT
TRBJ2-5	TRBV5-5	NA	NA	CASSFVWDQETQYF	TGTGCCAGCAGCTTCGTATGGGACCAAGAGACCCAGTACTTC
TRBJ1-1	TRBV10-1	NA	NA	CASSQYERVNTEAFF	TGCGCCAGCAGTCAATACGAAAGGGTGAACACTGAAGCTTTCTTT
TRBJ1-5	TRBV7-2	NA	NA	CASSPHGVLDSPNNQPQHF	TGTGCCAGCAGTCCACATGGGGTGCTGGACAGCCCGAACAATCAGCCCCAGCATTTT
TRBJ1-1	TRBV6-6	NA	NA	CASRRVSTEAFF	TGTGCCAGCAGGCGAGTTAGCACTGAAGCTTTCTTT
TRBJ2-7	TRBV7-2	NA	TRBD2	CASSLASGAYEQYF	TGTGCCAGCAGCTTAGCTAGCGGGGCCTACGAGCAGTACTTC
TRBJ1-1	TRBV9	once	NA	CASSVGLGGPMNTEAFF	TGTGCCAGCAGCGTAGGATTAGGGGGGCCAATGAACACTGAAGCTTTCTTT
TRBJ1-2	TRBV21-1	NA	NA	CASSNRRGRGSTPLGYTF	TGTGCCAGCAGCAACCGACGCGGCAGGGGATCTACACCACTTGGCTACACCTTC
TRBJ2-3	TRBV7-2	NA	NA	CASSSHPDSTDTQYF	TGTGCCAGCAGCTCCCACCCAGACTCCACAGATACGCAGTATTTT
TRBJ1-6	TRBV5-6	NA	NA	CASSLIAPSSYNSPLHF	TGTGCCAGCAGCTTGATCGCACCGAGCTCCTATAATTCACCCCTCCACTTT
TRBJ2-5	TRBV29-1	NA	TRBD1	CSVGGTGLETQYF	TGCAGCGTTGGCGGGACAGGGTTAGAGACCCAGTACTTC
TRBJ1-1	TRBV5-1	NA	TRBD1	CASSLQGQNTEAFF	TGCGCCAGCAGCTTACAGGGGCAGAACACTGAAGCTTTCTTT
TRBJ1-2	TRBV6-4	NA	NA	CASSDEGLANYGYTF	TGTGCCAGCAGTGACGAGGGCCTAGCTAACTATGGCTACACCTTC
TRBJ1-5	TRBV19	medium-sized	TRBD1	CASGPGQGYQPQHF	TGTGCCAGTGGACCGGGACAGGGATATCAGCCCCAGCATTTT
TRBJ2-7	TRBV19	NA	TRBD1	CASSARGAGGLYEQYF	TGTGCCAGTAGTGCTCGAGGGGCAGGGGGCCTATACGAGCAGTACTTC
TRBJ2-1	TRBV5-1	NA	TRBD1	CASSLAGQEYNEQFF	TGCGCCAGCAGCTTGGCGGGACAGGAATACAATGAGCAGTTCTTC
TRBJ1-5	TRBV6-1	NA	NA	CASSEVRGQPQHF	TGTGCCAGCAGTGAAGTAAGAGGTCAGCCCCAGCATTTT
TRBJ1-1	TRBV18	few	NA	CASSPDSLNTEAFF	TGTGCCAGCTCCCCGGACAGTCTGAACACTGAAGCTTTCTTT
TRBJ1-1	TRBV7-2	few	NA	CASSLGGTSREAFF	TGTGCCAGCAGCTTAGGTGGGACAAGTCGTGAAGCTTTCTTT
TRBJ1-2	TRBV30	once	NA	CAWSTRGDGYTF	TGTGCCTGGAGTACCAGGGGTGATGGCTACACCTTC
TRBJ2-7	TRBV5-6	NA	NA	CASSSAPGGGSYEQYF	TGTGCCAGCAGCTCCGCGCCCGGAGGAGGGTCCTACGAGCAGTACTTC
TRBJ1-1	TRBV25-1	NA	NA	CATRNTEAFF	TGTGCCACCAGGAACACTGAAGCTTTCTTT
TRBJ1-1	TRBV6-5	few	NA	CASSYGPNTEAFF	TGTGCCAGCAGTTACGGCCCGAACACTGAAGCTTTCTTT
TRBJ1-6	TRBV14	NA	NA	CASSQAPGGSPASPLHF	TGTGCCAGCAGCCAAGCCCCGGGCGGATCCCCGGCATCACCCCTCCACTTT
TRBJ1-2	TRBV6-5	NA	NA	CASSPQGGYRGYTF	TGTGCCAGCAGTCCACAAGGAGGTTATCGCGGCTACACCTTC
TRBJ1-5	TRBV19	NA	NA	CASSNLPDQPQHF	TGTGCCAGTAGTAACCTTCCCGATCAGCCCCAGCATTTT